This entry lists 4 T cell receptor beta chains sequenced from one sample in a study of blood T cell repertoires in COVID-19. Profiled with immunoSEQ multiplex PCR; TCRdb holds only in-frame clones, not every one. The data hold more than 150,000 clones, with around 94% observed a single time. The sequencing sample was made of peripheral blood. These receptors originate from a man younger than 45 with COVID-19, enrolled during active disease.

This chain joins TRBV6-5 and TRBJ1-2; D is unclear. Germline CDR1 MNHEY, CDR2 SVGAGI. The CDR3 sequence is 13 residues long. Trimming shortened V by 6 bases and J by 5 bases, and 13 bases separated the two germline ends. This CDR3 is CASRTGGVYGYTF. CDR3 nucleotide sequence: TGTGCCAGCAGAACTGGTGGTGTATATGGCTACACCTTC.

V gene TRBV9 combines with J gene TRBJ1-5; D uncertain. Germline CDR1 reads SGDLS; CDR2 reads YYNGEE. The V end was cut by 4 bases, the J end by 3 bases, with 5 bases between. The CDR3 is made up of 12 amino acids. In DNA form, the CDR3 reads TGTGCCAGCAGCCAACTCAATCAGCCCCAGCATTTT. Its translation: CASSQLNQPQHF.

V is TRBV2 and J is TRBJ1-6, with a possible D match to TRBD1 (5 bases). CDR1 is SNHLY and CDR2 is FYNNEI in the germline V gene. Between the trimmed V and J ends, which lost 6 bases and 6 bases, there was a span of 12 bases. CDR3 length: 14 residues. The CDR3 region has the DNA TGTGCCAGCAGGCGGACAATGTCTAATTCACCCCTCCACTTT. Translation: CASRRTMSNSPLHF.

V and J are TRBV6-1 and TRBJ1-4; D is perhaps TRBD1 (5 bases). Between the trimmed V and J ends, which lost 3 bases and 5 bases, there was a span of 13 bases. CDR1 is MNHNS and CDR2 is SASEGT in the germline V gene. The CDR3 covers 15 residues. The CDR3 DNA sequence: TGTGCCAGCAGTGAGGCGGCAGGGATAAATGAAAAACTGTTTTTT. This encodes CASSEAAGINEKLFF.